This TCR beta chain was documented in a study of T cell responses to AZD1222 COVID-19 vaccine. Regarding the study as a whole: Dominant CD4 TCR responses targeted spike regions 160-218 and 743-854. Once two AZD1222 doses were given, Spike-specific TCR breadth and depth went up.

Using immunoSEQ multiplex PCR, the repertoire was profiled, and TCRdb retains in-frame clones only, with some absent. The data contain around 140,000 clones, around 85% of them singletons. Remarks on this clone: Its antigen remains unidentified.

The J segment lost 5 bases and the V segment lost 5 bases, leaving 13 bases of the junction unmatched. Germline V gene lookup returns CDR1 SGHTA and CDR2 FQGNSA. The CDR3 contains 17 residues. The receptor was derived from an adult who received the MenACWY meningococcal vaccine as a control. The V gene is TRBV7-2, the J gene TRBJ1-1, with TRBD1 matching over 11 bases. The input for sequencing was peripheral blood, taken 28 days after the second dose of the MenACWY control vaccine. Here the CDR3 reads CASSPMRDRGLRTEAFF. DNA for the CDR3: TGTGCCAGCAGCCCCATGCGGGACAGGGGGTTGAGAACTGAAGCTTTCTTT.